A few counts support the clone carrying this T cell receptor beta chain. Antigen specificity is unknown. Investigators amplified TCR beta CDR3 regions from RNA transcripts. Investigators did first-round RT-PCR with HTBI primers, then second-round multiplex PCR. MiXCR was run by TCRdb on the multiplex PCR reads, yielding one entry per CDR3 protein. The top ten hold roughly 50% of the sample, which has about 230,000 distinct CDR3 sequences, around 45% seen once. The data originate from a study of Graves' ophthalmopathy and Graves' hyperthyroidism. V was trimmed by 0 bases and J by 8 bases, leaving 14 bases between them. Germline V gives CDR1 MNHEY, CDR2 SVGAGI. The CDR3 has 15 amino acids. CAS ≥3, NOSPECS ≥4, moderate-to-severe activity and duration under 3 months marked donors with ophthalmopathy. Whole-study results and caveats: Among expanded thyroid clonotypes above 0.001 frequency, most also occurred in blood. Ophthalmopathy could be told apart from stable hyperthyroidism by a 13-signature model (87.88% sensitivity, 80% to 84% specificity).

The V and J genes are TRBV6-5 and TRBJ1-3, with D hard to call. The origin of this receptor is an adult man with Graves' ophthalmopathy. Sequenced material: peripheral blood. The CDR3 coding sequence is TGTGCCAGCAGTTACTCCGATACCCCCGGGGACACCATATATTTT. This codes for CASSYSDTPGDTIYF.